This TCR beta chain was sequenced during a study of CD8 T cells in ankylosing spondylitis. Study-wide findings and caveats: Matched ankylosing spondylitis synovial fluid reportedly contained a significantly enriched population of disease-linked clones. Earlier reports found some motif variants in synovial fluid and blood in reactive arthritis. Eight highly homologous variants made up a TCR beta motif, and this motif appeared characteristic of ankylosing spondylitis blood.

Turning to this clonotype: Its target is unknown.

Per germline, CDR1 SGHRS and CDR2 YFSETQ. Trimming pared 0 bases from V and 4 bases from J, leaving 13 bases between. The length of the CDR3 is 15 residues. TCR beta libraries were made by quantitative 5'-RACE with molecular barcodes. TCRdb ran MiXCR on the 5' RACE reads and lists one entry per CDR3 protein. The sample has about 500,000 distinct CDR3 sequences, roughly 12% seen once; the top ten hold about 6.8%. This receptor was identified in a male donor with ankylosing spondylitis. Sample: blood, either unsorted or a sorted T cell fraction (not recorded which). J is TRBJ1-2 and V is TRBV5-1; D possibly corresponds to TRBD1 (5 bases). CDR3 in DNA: TGCGCCAGCAGCTTGGCTGGGGACGGTCGCTATGGCTACACCTTC. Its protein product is CASSLAGDGRYGYTF.